The following is a T cell receptor beta chain sequence with its context. The entry originates in a study of blood T cell repertoires in COVID-19. TCRdb keeps only in-frame clones here, not all; method: immunoSEQ multiplex PCR. Of 320,000 or so clones listed, more than 85% are singletons. Researchers sorted participants into cohorts using their self-reported clinical history. Looked up from germline, CDR1 is KGHDR and CDR2 is SFDVKD. The CDR3 covers 15 residues. V gave up 5 bases and J gave up 4 bases; unmatched junction bases: 3. Sequenced: PBMCs or T cells enriched from blood (not recorded which). The sequence was obtained from a woman between 25 and 40 years old who had recovered from COVID-19. The genes are TRBV24-1 and TRBJ2-3, with 12 bases aligning to TRBD2. For the CDR3, the DNA is TGTGCCACCAGTGTACTAGCGGGGGGCCCAGATACGCAGTATTTT. Its translation is CATSVLAGGPDTQYF.